This T cell receptor beta chain was identified in a study of cytomegalovirus exposure and HLA in healthy donors. Notes on the study in general: Testing in vitro showed a few CMV-associated chains specific for CMV antigens.

Remarks on this clone: Its antigen is as yet unknown.

CDR1 and CDR2 (germline): SGHDN, FVKESK. Trimming removed 4 bases from V and 5 bases from J; junction bases left unmatched: 4. There are 15 residues in the CDR3. This cohort consisted of healthy bone marrow donors. PCR amplification relied on 60 Vbeta primers (plus 13 Jbeta primers). Assay: immunoSEQ multiplex PCR; the TCRdb copy retains only in-frame clones and omits some. The sample holds roughly 190,000 clones, over 70% seen once. Sequencing was done on a sample of PBMCs. This chain connects TRBV14 to TRBJ2-2; TRBD1 aligns across 10 bases. This receptor was taken from a man aged 25-45 years in good health and CMV-seronegative. DNA for the CDR3: TGTGCCAGCAGCCCCCGGACAGGGGGGACCGGGGAGCTGTTTTTT. This gives the protein CASSPRTGGTGELFF.